This T cell receptor (beta chain) was found in a study of early T cells in non-severe SARS-CoV-2 infection. Study-level background: It was bulk RNA from unsorted whole blood that was sequenced, and the chains were unpaired.

This clonotype was observed a handful of times. The target antigen is unknown. Germline V lookup: CDR1 KGHSH, CDR2 LQKENI. The V and J ends lost 0 bases and 0 bases respectively, with 13 bases between them. CDR3 length: 17 amino acids. The library protocol tagged individual cDNA molecules with unique molecular identifiers. TCRdb processed the 5' RACE reads anew with MiXCR; each CDR3 protein has one entry. There are about 100,000 distinct CDR3 sequences in the sample; roughly 12% occur only once, and around 3.2% lies in the top ten. Study-level findings and limits: VDJdb matching skewed toward anti-spike CD8 responses, missing private and CD4 specificities.

This TCR was sampled from an adult who was a healthcare worker with PCR-confirmed SARS-CoV-2 infection or an uninfected control (not recorded which). Sequencing was done on a sample of whole blood. This chain links TRBV18 with TRBJ2-3; D ambiguous. In nucleotides, the CDR3 is TGTGCCAGCTCACCACCGGAAGGCCTACCTAGCACAGATACGCAGTATTTT. This sequence encodes CASSPPEGLPSTDTQYF. The whole variable domain, filled in from reference TRBV18 and TRBJ2-3, reads NAGVMQNPRHLVRRRGQEARLRCSPMKGHSHVYWYRQLPEEGLKFMVYLQKENIIDESGMPKERFSAEFPKEGPSILRIQQVVRGDSAAYFCASSPPEGLPSTDTQYFGPGTRLTVL.